The 5 T cell receptor beta chains in this list originate from one sample, sequenced in a study of cytomegalovirus exposure and HLA in healthy donors. The PCR employed 60 Vbeta primers together with 13 Jbeta primers. Produced via immunoSEQ multiplex PCR; TCRdb's table is partial and in-frame only. The sample records 130,000 to 150,000 clones, approximately 80% being singletons. Specimen: PBMCs. Source of these receptors: a woman between 45 and 65 years old in good health and CMV-seronegative.

The gene calls are TRBV5-6 and TRBJ1-1; 8 bases line up with TRBD1. V lost 3 bases, J lost 3 bases, and 16 bases stayed unmatched. The CDR3 consists of 18 residues. CDR1 is SGHDT and CDR2 is YYEEEE in the germline V gene. CDR3 protein: CASSWGTGRFLGDTEAFF. Here the CDR3 DNA reads TGTGCCAGCAGCTGGGGGACAGGCCGTTTTCTAGGGGACACTGAAGCTTTCTTT.

V and J are TRBV5-1 and TRBJ1-2; TRBD1 matches 10 bases. Germline values: CDR1 SGHRS, CDR2 YFSETQ. CDR3 length equals 15 residues. V shed 4 bases, J shed 3 bases, and the junction held 6 bases outside the gene matches. The CDR3 spells CASSATGGEDYGYTF. For the CDR3, the DNA is TGCGCCAGCAGCGCGACAGGGGGCGAGGACTATGGCTACACCTTC.

The chain has TRBV27 and TRBJ1-5; 10 nucleotides match TRBD1. The CDR3 extends over 15 amino acids. CDR1 is MNHEY and CDR2 is SMNVEV in the germline V gene (reference sequence). Germline trimming cut 2 bases from V and 2 bases from J; bases unmatched to any gene: 0. Here the CDR3 DNA reads TGTGCCAGCAGTTTAGGGACAGGGGGCAATCAGCCCCAGCATTTT. Translating gives CASSLGTGGNQPQHF.

This clone has just one count. V gene TRBV19 combines with J gene TRBJ1-2; 7 bases are shared with TRBD1. Germline V CDR1 and CDR2: LNHDA, SQIVND (reference sequence). The CDR3 totals 15 residues. J was trimmed by 2 bases and V by 4 bases; bases with no gene match: 7. This CDR3 reads CASSRILTGNYGYTF. The CDR3, as DNA: TGTGCCAGTAGTAGAATCCTGACAGGGAACTATGGCTACACCTTC.

This clone was detected a few times. V usage is TRBV28 and J usage is TRBJ2-7; TRBD2 aligns across 10 bases. The CDR3 runs 15 residues. Germline V CDR1 and CDR2: MDHEN, SYDVKM. V was clipped by 5 bases and J by 5 bases; unmatched bases: 9. DNA for the CDR3: TGTGCCAGCAGTCCGAGCCTAGCGGGGGCCAACGAGCAGTACTTC. Translated, it gives CASSPSLAGANEQYF.